Below are 7 T cell receptor beta chains sequenced from a single sample in a study of control samples from healthy donors and cancer patients. This table comes from immunoSEQ multiplex PCR, and its TCRdb copy is limited to in-frame clones, with some not included. The table has roughly 64,000 clones, over 75% seen once; the top ten hold 1% to 1.5%. Sequencing input: PBMCs. The receptors stem from a woman aged 50 to 65 with colorectal cancer.

The rearrangement links TRBV7-2 to TRBJ1-1; D not resolved. The germline gives CDR1 SGHTA, CDR2 FQGNSA. Between the trimmed V and J ends, which lost 3 bases and 1 base, there was a span of 6 bases. CDR3 length: 13 residues. This CDR3 is CASSFGRNTEAFF. The CDR3 bases are TGTGCCAGCAGCTTCGGCCGGAACACTGAAGCTTTCTTT.

This rearrangement joins TRBV6-1 to TRBJ1-1; no clear D gene. The CDR3 is 13 amino acids. CDR1 and CDR2 from the germline V gene are MNHNS and SASEGT. V gave up 6 bases and J gave up 1 base, with 9 bases separating them. The CDR3: CASRLTGNTEAFF. DNA for the CDR3: TGTGCCAGCAGGCTGACCGGGAACACTGAAGCTTTCTTT.

This clone has only a few counts. The chain employs TRBV4-1 and TRBJ1-1; TRBD1 might be the D (5 bases). The CDR3 contains 14 residues. Per germline, CDR1 MGHRA and CDR2 YSYEKL. With 5 bases removed from V and 2 bases from J, the gap between germline ends came to 12 bases. DNA for the CDR3: TGCGCCAGCAGCACCAGGGTTGGTAACACTGAAGCTTTCTTT. Translated: CASSTRVGNTEAFF.

This clone was observed a single time. The chain combines TRBV25-1 with TRBJ1-2, with 9 bases lining up with TRBD1. The CDR3 has 13 residues. Germline V gives CDR1 MGHDK, CDR2 SYGVNS. Germline trimming cut 6 bases from V and 7 bases from J; bases unmatched to any gene: 6. CDR3 bases: TGTGCCAGCAGAACCGGGACAGGGCTTGGCTACACCTTC. Its translation: CASRTGTGLGYTF.

The chain carries TRBV18 and TRBJ2-5; 8 bases are shared with TRBD1. Looked up from germline, CDR1 is KGHSH and CDR2 is LQKENI. Trimming at V came to 8 bases and at J to 5 bases, leaving 7 bases not matched to a gene. CDR3 length equals 13 residues. The CDR3 DNA sequence: TGTGCCAGCGATCAGGGGGCTGAGGAGACCCAGTACTTC. This sequence encodes CASDQGAEETQYF. Filled out from reference TRBV18 and TRBJ2-5, the complete variable domain reads NAGVMQNPRHLVRRRGQEARLRCSPMKGHSHVYWYRQLPEEGLKFMVYLQKENIIDESGMPKERFSAEFPKEGPSILRIQQVVRGDSAAYFCASDQGAEETQYFGPGTRLLVL.

The rearrangement joins TRBV19 to TRBJ2-1; D is possibly TRBD2 (6 bases). Per germline, CDR1 LNHDA and CDR2 SQIVND (reference sequence). V lost 3 bases to trimming and J lost 8 bases, with 14 bases between them. The CDR3 extends over 14 amino acids. Here the CDR3 reads CASSMRDPADEQFF. CDR3 bases: TGTGCCAGTAGTATGCGGGACCCGGCAGATGAGCAGTTCTTC.

The rearrangement links TRBV5-1 to TRBJ2-1, with a tentative D call TRBD2 (5 bases). The germline V gene has CDR1 SGHRS and CDR2 YFSETQ. V was trimmed by 2 bases and J by 6 bases, leaving 15 bases between them. The CDR3 is made up of 15 amino acids. In DNA, the CDR3 is TGCGCCAGCAGCTTCCTAGCACCCGAGGGCAATGAGCAGTTCTTC. Its protein product is CASSFLAPEGNEQFF. The full variable domain, completed using reference TRBV5-1 and TRBJ2-1, is KAGVTQTPRYLIKTRGQQVTLSCSPISGHRSVSWYQQTPGQGLQFLFEYFSETQRNKGNFPGRFSGRQFSNSRSEMNVSTLELGDSALYLCASSFLAPEGNEQFFGPGTRLTVL.